A selection of T cell receptor beta chains follows, all from one sample in a study of cytotoxic CD8 clonotypes in ibrutinib-treated CLL. Here immunoSEQ multiplex PCR was the method, and the copy in TCRdb shows in-frame clones only, minus some. Of roughly 50,000 clones in the sample, 50% to 65% were seen once. The specimen comprised PBMCs, sampled after 24 months of ibrutinib treatment. The receptors originated from a human donor with chronic lymphocytic leukemia. CDR3s include the opening cysteine and the closing phenylalanine or tryptophan. The order of the fields is CDR3 protein, V gene, J gene.

CASSLGVSSGANVLTF,TRBV11-2,TRBJ2-6
CASSMGPGELFF,TRBV6-5,TRBJ2-2
CASSLEAGAFYGYTF,TRBV11-2,TRBJ1-2
CASSDASGAQETQYF,TRBV5-1,TRBJ2-5
CASSEWYRPPTNTGELFF,TRBV6-1,TRBJ2-2
CASSELSGTWGFSYEQYF,TRBV6-1,TRBJ2-7
CASRRGGEETQYF,TRBV19,TRBJ2-5
CASSQAGTNPNTGELFF,TRBV4-2,TRBJ2-2
CASSIQGAGTGELFF,TRBV19,TRBJ2-2
CASSLSGGINQPQHF,TRBV27,TRBJ1-5
CASRLGQGIYGYTF,TRBV6-5,TRBJ1-2
CASSEAAGSSYNEQFF,TRBV2,TRBJ2-1
CSVRQGLAGPQETQYF,TRBV29-1,TRBJ2-5
CASSIYSTEAFF,TRBV19,TRBJ1-1
CASSAGGGTNYGYTF,TRBV6-1,TRBJ1-2
CASSLGSAGVQETQYF,TRBV7-9,TRBJ2-5
CASSHNRVSYF,TRBV14,TRBJ2-7
CASGWSYEQYF,TRBV12-5,TRBJ2-7